The 21 T cell receptor beta chains given below trace back to one sample, sequenced in a study of T cell changes during pregnancy in multiple sclerosis (dated by TCRdb to between 2018 and 2020). Library preparation employed the immunoSEQ multiplex PCR assay. Imported from immuneACCESS, the table was reduced by TCRdb to in-frame sequences with V and J called. These copies leave out some clones; in studies compared against another copy, an unresolved V gene accounts for under half, and the cause of the remainder is not known. The sample contains tens of thousands of clones, approximately 94% of them found a single time. The ten largest clones add up to approximately 0.36% of the sample. The material was CD4+ T cells from peripheral blood mononuclear cells, obtained after pregnancy. These receptors all come from a female donor with multiple sclerosis, enrolled in a pregnancy study.

The chain couples TRBV5-1 to TRBJ2-3; 8 positions agree with TRBD1. Germline V CDR1 and CDR2: SGHRS, YFSETQ. The V and J ends lost 0 bases and 2 bases, in that order; junction bases with no gene match: 2. The CDR3 runs 15 residues. CDR3 nucleotides: TGCGCCAGCAGCTTGGGGGGACAGGTCACAGATACGCAGTATTTT. Its protein is CASSLGGQVTDTQYF.

CDR3 loop: CASSAPGQGGNEQFF. The CDR3, as DNA: TGTGCCAGCAGTGCCCCGGGACAGGGGGGAAATGAGCAGTTCTTC. J is TRBJ2-1 and V is TRBV2, with 11 bases lining up with TRBD1. Germline CDR1 SNHLY, CDR2 FYNNEI. This CDR3 has 15 residues. With 4 bases clipped from V and 7 bases from J, the junction kept 6 bases outside the gene matches. Complete variable domain (other parts from reference TRBV2 and TRBJ2-1): EPEVTQTPSHQVTQMGQEVILRCVPISNHLYFYWYRQILGQKVEFLVSFYNNEISEKSEIFDDQFSVERPDGSNFTLKIRSTKLEDSAMYFCASSAPGQGGNEQFFGPGTRLTVL.

V is TRBV10-3 and J is TRBJ2-1; the match to TRBD1 covers 9 bases. Losses at the gene ends were 0 bases for V and 5 bases for J; bases not matched to a gene: 5. This CDR3 spans 16 amino acids. CDR1 and CDR2 from the germline V gene are ENHRY and SYGVKD. CDR3 coding DNA: TGTGCCATCAGTGAGTCGAGGGGACAGGGAGACAATGAGCAGTTCTTC. Translating it yields CAISESRGQGDNEQFF.

The chain employs TRBV9 and TRBJ2-2; D might be TRBD1 (6 bases). The germline V gene encodes CDR1 SGDLS and CDR2 YYNGEE. V shed 5 bases and J shed 0 bases, with 11 bases lying between them. The CDR3 runs to 15 residues. CDR3 nucleotide sequence: TGTGCCAGCAGACGACAGGCGTCGAACACCGGGGAGCTGTTTTTT. This codes for CASRRQASNTGELFF.

This chain uses TRBV6-5 with TRBJ2-2; tentatively, D is TRBD1 (6 bases). The CDR3 totals 15 residues. Trimming cost V 5 bases and J 6 bases, with 16 bases left between them. The germline V gene encodes CDR1 MNHEY and CDR2 SVGAGI. The CDR3 reads CASSRSGAASGELFF. CDR3 bases: TGTGCCAGCAGTAGGTCAGGGGCAGCATCCGGGGAGCTGTTTTTT.

This rearrangement joins TRBV4-1 to TRBJ1-1; D is perhaps TRBD1 (5 bases). CDR3 length equals 15 residues. With 4 bases removed from V and 5 bases from J, the gap between germline ends came to 17 bases. Germline V CDR1 and CDR2: MGHRA, YSYEKL. In nucleotides, the CDR3 is TGCGCCAGCAGCCGCGGAGGGGCTACTGGGACTGAAGCTTTCTTT. This sequence encodes CASSRGGATGTEAFF.

The chain is built from TRBV7-8 and TRBJ2-3; TRBD2 matches at 8 bases. V shed 4 bases and J 13 bases; nucleotides not matched to a gene: 7. This CDR3 contains 12 residues. Germline V lookup: CDR1 SGHVS, CDR2 FQNEAQ. The CDR3 bases are TGTGCCAGCAGCTCAGTAGCGGGGCTGAAGTATTTT. Its translation is CASSSVAGLKYF.

The J gene is TRBJ1-2, the V gene TRBV6-5; 7 bases fit TRBD1. CDR1 is MNHEY and CDR2 is SVGAGI in the germline V gene. There are 15 residues in the CDR3. V gave up 2 bases and J gave up 8 bases; unmatched junction bases: 11. The CDR3 DNA follows: TGTGCCAGCAGTTACGAGGCGCGACAGGGCCTCGGCTACACCTTC. This sequence encodes CASSYEARQGLGYTF.

CDR3 loop: CASSHFRGTSTDTQYF. The DNA for the CDR3 is TGTGCCAGCAGCCATTTCAGGGGGACTAGCACAGATACGCAGTATTTT. This rearrangement joins TRBV14 to TRBJ2-3, with D perhaps matching TRBD1 (7 bases). The CDR3 totals 16 residues. Germline loops: CDR1 SGHDN, CDR2 FVKESK. Deletions cut 3 bases from V and 0 bases from J, with 13 bases between.

The rearrangement joins TRBV6-5 to TRBJ2-7, with TRBD1 as a possible D gene (6 bases). The CDR3 extends over 14 amino acids. In germline, CDR1 is MNHEY, CDR2 SVGAGI. V was clipped by 2 bases and J by 5 bases, with 13 bases between them. CDR3 sequence: CASSYLLQGHEQYF. The CDR3 bases are TGTGCCAGCAGTTACCTCCTACAGGGCCACGAGCAGTACTTC.

V and J are TRBV5-1 and TRBJ1-6; perhaps TRBD1 as D (5 bases). CDR1 and CDR2 (germline): SGHRS, YFSETQ. Trimming shortened V by 0 bases and J by 10 bases, and 11 bases separated the two germline ends. The CDR3 length is 14 residues. CDR3 coding DNA: TGCGCCAGCAGCTTGGGCCAGGGAGGATCACCCCTCCACTTT. Protein sequence: CASSLGQGGSPLHF.

The chain carries TRBV5-6 and TRBJ2-7, with 10 bases matching TRBD2. The CDR3 runs to 16 residues. The ends lost 4 bases at V and 1 base at J; junction bases unmatched: 8. Germline lookup yields CDR1 SGHDT and CDR2 YYEEEE. The CDR3 reads CASSPPGLAVSYEQYF. In nucleotides, the CDR3 is TGTGCCAGCAGCCCCCCTGGACTAGCGGTTTCCTACGAGCAGTACTTC.

The genes are TRBV27 and TRBJ1-2; D may be TRBD1 (5 bases). V lost 4 bases, J lost 5 bases, and 23 bases lay in between. The CDR3 runs to 17 residues. Germline lookup yields CDR1 MNHEY and CDR2 SMNVEV (reference sequence). The CDR3 sequence is CASSSSGLQTPGYGYTF. The DNA of the CDR3 is TGTGCCAGCAGTTCTTCAGGGTTGCAAACACCAGGATATGGCTACACCTTC.

This chain uses TRBV7-3 with TRBJ1-1, with D possibly matching TRBD1 (6 bases). Germline CDR1 SGHTA, CDR2 FQGTGA. CDR3 length: 14 amino acids. V lost 5 bases and J 7 bases, leaving 17 bases between the germline ends. In DNA form, the CDR3 reads TGTGCCAGCAGCCCTGCGGGGGCCGTCCGTGAAGCTTTCTTT. Residues: CASSPAGAVREAFF. The full variable domain, in which reference TRBV7-3 and TRBJ1-1 provide the parts outside the CDR3, is GAGVSQTPSNKVTEKGKYVELRCDPISGHTALYWYRQSLGQGPEFLIYFQGTGAADDSGLPNDRFFAVRPEGSVSTLKIQRTERGDSAVYLCASSPAGAVREAFFGQGTRLTVV.

The chain joins TRBV5-1 to TRBJ2-7; 11 bases match TRBD1. The J segment lost 6 bases and the V segment lost 4 bases, leaving 9 bases of the junction unmatched. Germline CDR1 is SGHRS and CDR2 is YFSETQ. The length of the CDR3 is 15 residues. The DNA of the CDR3 is TGCGCCAGCAGCCCGTCGGACAGGGGGCACCTCGAGCAGTACTTC. Residues: CASSPSDRGHLEQYF.

This chain uses TRBV6-5 with TRBJ1-6, with 7 bases fitting TRBD1. The CDR3 has 14 residues. The germline gives CDR1 MNHEY, CDR2 SVGAGI. The V and J ends lost 2 bases and 7 bases, in that order; junction bases with no gene match: 2. The CDR3 DNA sequence: TGTGCCAGCAGTTACACAGGGGAGAATTCACCCCTCCACTTT. Translating gives CASSYTGENSPLHF.

The gene calls are TRBV6-6 and TRBJ2-2; D perhaps matches TRBD2 (6 bases). Trimming stripped 5 bases from V and 0 bases from J, with 10 bases between. This CDR3 region has 15 residues. The germline gives CDR1 MNHNY, CDR2 SVGAGI (reference sequence). CDR3 DNA sequence: TGTGCCAGCAGTGGGAGGACGGCGAACACCGGGGAGCTGTTTTTT. This gives the protein CASSGRTANTGELFF.

CDR3 amino acids: CASSQRGSNTEAFF. The CDR3 DNA is TGTGCCAGCTCACAAAGAGGTTCCAACACTGAAGCTTTCTTT. The rearrangement links TRBV21-1 to TRBJ1-1. TRBV21-1 is a pseudogene. CDR3 size: 14 residues.

The rearrangement joins TRBV6-5 to TRBJ1-1; 7 nucleotides line up with TRBD1. Germline trimming cut 7 bases from V and 5 bases from J; bases unmatched to any gene: 4. The germline gives CDR1 MNHEY, CDR2 SVGAGI. The CDR3 has 12 amino acids. CDR3 residues: CASTGGRTEAFF. CDR3 DNA sequence: TGTGCCAGCACAGGGGGAAGGACTGAAGCTTTCTTT.

The V call is TRBV9, the J call TRBJ2-3; D might be TRBD2 (7 bases). Germline V CDR1 and CDR2: SGDLS, YYNGEE. The CDR3 totals 15 residues. V lost 3 bases and J lost 6, with 17 bases in between. Here the CDR3 reads CASSGGAGAQDTQYF. DNA for the CDR3: TGTGCCAGCAGCGGGGGGGCGGGGGCCCAGGATACGCAGTATTTT.

This clone has just one count. The chain has TRBV5-8 and TRBJ1-2; perhaps TRBD1 as D (5 bases). The germline V gene encodes CDR1 SGHTS and CDR2 YDEGEE. Deletions cut 2 bases from V and 4 bases from J, with 9 bases between. The CDR3 is made up of 13 amino acids. CDR3 sequence: CASSLRGFYGYTF. The CDR3 DNA reads TGTGCCAGCAGCTTAAGGGGTTTCTATGGCTACACCTTC. The full variable domain, its missing parts supplied by reference TRBV5-8 and TRBJ1-2, is EAGVTQSPTHLIKTRGQQATLRCSPISGHTSVYWYQQALGLGLQFLLWYDEGEERNRGNFPPRFSGRQFPNYSSELNVNALELEDSALYLCASSLRGFYGYTFGSGTRLTVV.